The subject of this entry is one T cell receptor beta chain. Its antigen remains unidentified. Within one base of it there is no much larger clone, and no base qualities were kept. The CDR3 has 13 amino acids, counting the end cysteine and phenylalanine. The only DNA kept is the CDR3, 39 bases in frame from the first base. From the germline V gene (reference sequence), CDR1 is LNHDA and CDR2 is SQIVND. V trim: 7 bases; J trim: 3 bases; unmatched bases: 5. This record belongs to a study of blood T cell repertoires in COVID-19 (dated by TCRdb to about 2020). Regarding the study in general: The collaborator samples originated in the United States, Italy and Spain and spanned the acute and convalescent phases of COVID-19. The material from the prospective study consisted of cDNA or gDNA derived from T cells, B-cell-depleted T cells, or PBMCs. The dataset comprised deeply sampled blood TCRbeta repertoires from subjects exposed to, actively infected with, or recovered from COVID-19. A freely available public database, intended as a resource for researchers studying the immune response to SARS-CoV-2, is where the repertoires were released. Samples came from the ongoing ImmuneRACE study (first 160 participants) plus 1,254 subjects from 6 global collaborators. A de-identified subject ID, COVID-19 status, age in years and sex were almost always included in the sample metadata. Where available, HLA class I and class II types were obtained from metadata supplied by the sample provider rather than from assay-based typing. Here is what the overall study found, with its caveats: How much clinical and demographic metadata was included differed by source and by participant, and the metadata was provided uncurated.

Whole blood was collected in K2EDTA tubes by collaborating institutions according to the institutions' own protocols. For TCRbeta analysis, collaborators shipped samples in one of three forms: frozen whole blood, isolated PBMCs, or DNA extracted from either of those sample types. TCRbeta CDR3 regions were amplified from genomic DNA using the immunoSEQ Assay, a bias-controlled multiplex PCR. In the source study's methods: Within the assay, amplification of reference gene primers was used to estimate how many nucleated cells each sample contained. Sequence reads were collapsed and filtered to measure the absolute abundance of every unique TCRbeta CDR3 rearrangement. For each sample, productive Simpson clonality was calculated as the square root of Simpson's diversity index across productive rearrangements. The table comes from immuneACCESS by way of TCRdb, which keeps in-frame sequences with V and J called. Part of the clones is missing from these tables; in studies checked, under half for an unresolved V gene and the rest for unknown reasons. V and J calls and clone size are copied from that table; D and trimming were computed from the DNA. Across this sample there are some 250,000 clones, with roughly 80% seen only once. 4.2% of the sample is in the top ten clones.

The source material was peripheral blood. The rearrangement joined TRBV19 to TRBJ1-1, and TRBD1 matches 7 of the central bases. The sequence came from a man in his 60s with acute or convalescent COVID-19. The DNA is TGTGCCAGTACGAGGCAGGGGGACACTGAAGCTTTCTTT. It is translated as CASTRQGDTEAFF.